This is a list of T cell receptor beta chains from one sample in a study of blood T cell repertoires in COVID-19. Sequencing was performed with immunoSEQ multiplex PCR; in TCRdb, only in-frame clones are kept and a portion is missing. The sample yields more than 85,000 clones, 82% seen once. Sequencing was done on a sample of peripheral blood. All receptors come from a man older than 75 with acute or convalescent COVID-19. Both conserved end residues are part of each CDR3. The D gene is left open where the match is weak. Only part of the rows carry a size: once, few, many, or a class if the clone is expanded.

clone size | J gene | D gene | V gene | CDR3 protein | CDR3 DNA
. | TRBJ2-7 | . | TRBV12-3/TRBV12-4 | CASSRRGEQYF | TGTGCCAGCAGTAGACGAGGTGAGCAGTACTTC
. | TRBJ2-2 | TRBD1 | TRBV27 | CASTRTVGQGNTGELFF | TGTGCCAGCACCCGGACCGTCGGACAGGGGAACACCGGGGAGCTGTTTTTT
. | TRBJ2-3 | . | TRBV5-1 | CASSLTATSTDTQYF | TGCGCCAGCAGCTTGACGGCGACTAGCACAGATACGCAGTATTTT
few | TRBJ1-5 | TRBD1 | TRBV4-1 | CASSPDRASQPQHF | TGCGCCAGCAGCCCAGACAGGGCTAGTCAGCCCCAGCATTTT
once | TRBJ1-2 | . | TRBV29-1 | CSAKTNGYTF | TGCAGCGCTAAGACAAACGGCTACACCTTC
. | TRBJ2-7 | TRBD2 | TRBV6-2/TRBV6-3 | CASSLAGGLEQYF | TGTGCCAGCAGTTTAGCGGGGGGGCTCGAGCAGTACTTC
few | TRBJ1-5 | . | TRBV28 | CASSPSVSNQPQHF | TGTGCCAGCAGTCCTTCAGTAAGCAATCAGCCCCAGCATTTT
. | TRBJ2-7 | . | TRBV29-1 | CSGAVGSSYEQYF | TGCAGCGGGGCCGTTGGCAGCTCCTACGAGCAGTACTTC
. | TRBJ1-5 | . | TRBV28 | CASSSDERASKPQHF | TGTGCCAGCAGTTCTGATGAGAGGGCAAGTAAGCCCCAGCATTTT
once | TRBJ2-7 | TRBD1 | TRBV6-5 | CASSSRDRSSYEQYF | TGTGCCAGCAGTAGCCGGGACAGGAGCTCCTACGAGCAGTACTTC
. | TRBJ2-5 | TRBD2 | TRBV13 | CASSSGLADQETQYF | TGTGCCAGCAGCTCGGGACTAGCGGATCAAGAGACCCAGTACTTC
once | TRBJ1-3 | TRBD1 | TRBV5-8 | CASSLEGAGGNTIYF | TGTGCCAGCAGCTTGGAGGGGGCGGGAGGAAACACCATATATTTT
once | TRBJ2-7 | TRBD2 | TRBV28 | CASSLRGLAGFYEQYF | TGTGCCAGCAGTTTAAGAGGGCTAGCGGGATTCTACGAGCAGTACTTC
. | TRBJ2-1 | . | TRBV19 | CASSQGSEQFF | TGTGCCAGTTCACAGGGTAGCGAGCAGTTCTTC
. | TRBJ2-5 | TRBD2 | TRBV7-8 | CASSLDLAGGPVETQYF | TGTGCCAGCAGCTTAGATTTAGCGGGAGGGCCGGTAGAGACCCAGTACTTC
. | TRBJ1-6 | . | TRBV5-4 | CASSWGLNNSPLHF | TGTGCCAGCAGCTGGGGGCTGAATAATTCACCCCTCCACTTT
. | TRBJ1-1 | . | TRBV7-9 | CASSFGSVAEAFF | TGTGCCAGCAGCTTCGGGTCTGTGGCTGAAGCTTTCTTT
. | TRBJ2-1 | TRBD2 | TRBV19 | CASSTLLWTSGGSYNEQFF | TGTGCCAGTAGTACCCTCTTATGGACTAGCGGGGGCTCCTACAATGAGCAGTTCTTC
. | TRBJ2-7 | . | TRBV19 | CASSILYGGLYEQYF | TGTGCCAGTAGTATACTCTATGGGGGCCTCTACGAGCAGTACTTC
. | TRBJ1-1 | . | TRBV18 | CASSPQNTEAFF | TGTGCCAGCTCACCCCAGAACACTGAAGCTTTCTTT
. | TRBJ2-1 | . | TRBV28 | CASTLSSYNEQFF | TGTGCCAGCACTCTGAGCTCCTACAATGAGCAGTTCTTC
few | TRBJ2-7 | . | TRBV28 | CASSFRAYEQYF | TGTGCCAGCAGTTTCAGGGCGTACGAGCAGTACTTC
. | TRBJ1-1 | . | TRBV7-8 | CASSLAGSGAEAFF | TGTGCCAGCAGCTTAGCGGGCAGCGGGGCTGAAGCTTTCTTT
. | TRBJ2-5 | . | TRBV9 | CASSVASPQETQYF | TGTGCCAGCAGCGTAGCTTCCCCTCAAGAGACCCAGTACTTC
. | TRBJ1-6 | TRBD1 | TRBV5-1 | CASTSGQENSPLHF | TGCGCCAGCACCTCGGGACAGGAAAATTCACCCCTCCACTTT
once | TRBJ1-2 | . | TRBV18 | CASSPRTPDRGYGYTF | TGTGCCAGCTCACCTCGTACTCCTGACCGAGGCTATGGCTACACCTTC
. | TRBJ2-3 | TRBD1 | TRBV24-1 | CATSDLVRGSTDTQYF | TGTGCCACCAGTGATTTGGTCAGGGGGAGCACAGATACGCAGTATTTT
. | TRBJ1-4 | TRBD1 | TRBV18 | CASSPTYRGNEKLFF | TGTGCCAGCTCCCCAACTTACAGGGGGAATGAAAAACTGTTTTTT
few | TRBJ1-1 | . | TRBV29-1 | CSGIHGNTEAFF | TGCAGCGGTATCCATGGCAACACTGAAGCTTTCTTT
. | TRBJ1-1 | TRBD1 | TRBV29-1 | CSVVLGQGGTEAFF | TGCAGCGTTGTCCTAGGACAGGGAGGCACTGAAGCTTTCTTT
. | TRBJ2-7 | TRBD1 | TRBV19 | CASSMDRDRYEQYF | TGTGCCAGTAGTATGGACCGGGACAGGTACGAGCAGTACTTC
. | TRBJ1-4 | . | TRBV3-1/TRBV3-2 | CASSPPLRRGGEKLFF | TGTGCCAGCAGCCCACCCCTACGGAGGGGGGGGGAAAAACTGTTTTTT
. | TRBJ2-5 | TRBD1 | TRBV18 | CASSPIGSGGFETQYF | TGTGCCAGCTCACCAATTGGGTCAGGGGGCTTCGAGACCCAGTACTTC
. | TRBJ2-1 | . | TRBV3-1/TRBV3-2 | CASSRAYRDNEQFF | TGTGCCAGCAGCCGCGCCTACAGGGACAATGAGCAGTTCTTC
. | TRBJ2-7 | TRBD1 | TRBV6-5 | CASGIRTGTTFEQYF | TGTGCCAGCGGTATCCGGACAGGTACTACGTTCGAGCAGTACTTC
. | TRBJ2-7 | TRBD2 | TRBV11-3 | CASSLGLAGGEQYF | TGTGCCAGCAGCTTGGGACTCGCGGGAGGCGAGCAGTACTTC
. | TRBJ1-1 | . | TRBV4-3 | CASSQDAGLTEAFF | TGCGCCAGCAGCCAAGATGCTGGGCTCACTGAAGCTTTCTTT
. | TRBJ1-2 | . | TRBV28 | CASSGGNGYTF | TGTGCCAGCAGTGGAGGGAATGGCTACACCTTC
. | TRBJ2-7 | . | TRBV3-1/TRBV3-2 | CASSPVVSSYEQYF | TGTGCCAGCAGCCCAGTGGTCTCCTCCTACGAGCAGTACTTC
. | TRBJ1-2 | TRBD1 | TRBV5-5 | CASSTGTGDGYTF | TGTGCCAGCAGCACCGGGACAGGGGACGGCTACACCTTC
. | TRBJ2-1 | . | TRBV7-2 | CASSSGGGMHEQFF | TGTGCCAGCAGCTCAGGGGGAGGAATGCATGAGCAGTTCTTC
few | TRBJ1-1 | . | TRBV2 | CASSVRLSGGLTEAFF | TGTGCCAGCAGTGTCCGTCTGTCCGGAGGCCTAACTGAAGCTTTCTTT
. | TRBJ1-5 | . | TRBV4-1 | CASSNPGRARGNQPQHF | TGCGCCAGCAGCAATCCAGGACGGGCTAGGGGAAATCAGCCCCAGCATTTT
. | TRBJ2-1 | . | TRBV5-1 | CASSSLSSDRNNEQFF | TGCGCCAGCAGTTCGTTATCGTCTGACAGAAACAATGAGCAGTTCTTC
. | TRBJ2-2 | TRBD2 | TRBV5-4 | CASSLGLAGRTGELFF | TGTGCCAGCAGCTTGGGACTAGCGGGAAGAACCGGGGAGCTGTTTTTT
. | TRBJ1-5 | . | TRBV6-5 | CASGNSNQPQHF | TGTGCCAGCGGCAATAGCAATCAGCCCCAGCATTTT
. | TRBJ2-7 | TRBD2 | TRBV27 | CASRPLLAGVYEQYF | TGTGCCAGCAGACCTTTGCTAGCGGGGGTATACGAGCAGTACTTC
. | TRBJ2-3 | . | TRBV5-1 | CASSLGGGPVGDTQYF | TGCGCCAGCAGCTTGGGGGGCGGCCCAGTAGGCGATACGCAGTATTTT
. | TRBJ2-7 | . | TRBV10-3 | CAISEEGLGHEQYF | TGTGCCATCAGTGAAGAGGGCTTGGGCCACGAGCAGTACTTC
. | TRBJ1-2 | TRBD1 | TRBV14 | CASSLDRQGRRDGYTF | TGTGCCAGCAGCCTGGATCGACAGGGAAGAAGAGATGGCTACACCTTC
. | TRBJ2-7 | . | TRBV14 | CASSQNGENYEQYF | TGTGCCAGCAGCCAGAACGGGGAAAACTACGAGCAGTACTTC
. | TRBJ1-1 | . | TRBV6-5 | CASRPTWETEAFF | TGTGCCAGCAGGCCAACATGGGAGACTGAAGCTTTCTTT
. | TRBJ1-2 | . | TRBV24-1 | CATSDSVVKYGYTF | TGTGCCACCAGTGATTCAGTGGTTAAATATGGCTACACCTTC
. | TRBJ2-4 | . | TRBV27 | CASSFVSSKNIQYF | TGTGCCAGCAGTTTTGTTAGCTCCAAAAACATTCAGTACTTC
. | TRBJ2-5 | TRBD2 | TRBV28 | CASRLLTSGSSQYF | TGTGCCAGCAGGTTACTGACTAGCGGTTCGTCCCAGTACTTC